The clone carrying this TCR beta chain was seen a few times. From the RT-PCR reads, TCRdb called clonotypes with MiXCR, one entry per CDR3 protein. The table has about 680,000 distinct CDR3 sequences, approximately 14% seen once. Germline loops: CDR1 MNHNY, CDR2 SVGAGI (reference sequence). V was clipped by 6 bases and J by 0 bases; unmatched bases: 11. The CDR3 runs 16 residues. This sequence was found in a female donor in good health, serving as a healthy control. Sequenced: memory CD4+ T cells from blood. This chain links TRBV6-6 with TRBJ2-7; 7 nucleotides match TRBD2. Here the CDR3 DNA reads TGTGCCAGCAGCCAAGCGGGGCCTTTGAGCTCCTACGAGCAGTACTTC. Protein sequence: CASSQAGPLSSYEQYF.